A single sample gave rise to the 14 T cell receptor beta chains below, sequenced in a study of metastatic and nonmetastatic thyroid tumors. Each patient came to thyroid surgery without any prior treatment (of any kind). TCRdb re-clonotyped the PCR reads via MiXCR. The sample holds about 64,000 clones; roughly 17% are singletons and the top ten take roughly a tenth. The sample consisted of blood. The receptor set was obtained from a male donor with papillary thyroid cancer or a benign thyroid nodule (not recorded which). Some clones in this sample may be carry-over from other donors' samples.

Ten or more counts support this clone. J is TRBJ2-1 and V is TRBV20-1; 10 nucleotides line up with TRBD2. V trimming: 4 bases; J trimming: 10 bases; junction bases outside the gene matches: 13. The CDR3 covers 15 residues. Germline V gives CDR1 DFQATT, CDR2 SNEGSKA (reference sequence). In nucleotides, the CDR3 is TGCAGTGCTAAACCTAGCGGGGGTCGCCTAGACGAGCAGTTCTTC. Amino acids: CSAKPSGGRLDEQFF.

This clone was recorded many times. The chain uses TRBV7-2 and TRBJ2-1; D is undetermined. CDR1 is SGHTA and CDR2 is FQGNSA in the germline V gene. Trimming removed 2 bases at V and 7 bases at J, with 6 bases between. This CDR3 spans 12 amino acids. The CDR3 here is CASSLRRNEQFF. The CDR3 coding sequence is TGTGCCAGCAGCTTACGACGTAATGAGCAGTTCTTC.

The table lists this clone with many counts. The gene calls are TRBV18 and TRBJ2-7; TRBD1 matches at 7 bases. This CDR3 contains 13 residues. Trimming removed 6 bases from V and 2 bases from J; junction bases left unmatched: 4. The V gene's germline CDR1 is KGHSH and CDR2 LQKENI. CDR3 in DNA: TGTGCCAGCTCCTCGACAGGGACCTACGAGCAGTACTTC. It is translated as CASSSTGTYEQYF.

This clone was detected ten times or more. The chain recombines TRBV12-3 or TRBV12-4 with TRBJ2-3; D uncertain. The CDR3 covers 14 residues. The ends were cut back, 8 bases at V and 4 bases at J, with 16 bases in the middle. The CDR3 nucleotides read TGTGCCAGCCGATTGACCCGGAGTGCAGATACGCAGTATTTT. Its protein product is CASRLTRSADTQYF.

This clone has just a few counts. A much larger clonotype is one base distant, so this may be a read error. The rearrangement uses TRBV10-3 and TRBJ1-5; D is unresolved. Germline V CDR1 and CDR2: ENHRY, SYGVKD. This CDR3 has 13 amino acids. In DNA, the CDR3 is TGTGCCATCAGAGCCGAGGGCAATCAGCACCAGCATTTT. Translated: CAIRAEGNQHQHF.

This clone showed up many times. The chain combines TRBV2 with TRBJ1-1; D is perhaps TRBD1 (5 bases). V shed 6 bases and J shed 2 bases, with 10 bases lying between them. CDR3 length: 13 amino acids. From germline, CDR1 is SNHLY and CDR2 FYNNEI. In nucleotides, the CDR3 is TGTGCCAGCAGCAGGGACTCAAACACTGAAGCTTTCTTT. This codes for CASSRDSNTEAFF. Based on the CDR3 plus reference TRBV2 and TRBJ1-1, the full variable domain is EPEVTQTPSHQVTQMGQEVILRCVPISNHLYFYWYRQILGQKVEFLVSFYNNEISEKSEIFDDQFSVERPDGSNFTLKIRSTKLEDSAMYFCASSRDSNTEAFFGQGTRLTVV.

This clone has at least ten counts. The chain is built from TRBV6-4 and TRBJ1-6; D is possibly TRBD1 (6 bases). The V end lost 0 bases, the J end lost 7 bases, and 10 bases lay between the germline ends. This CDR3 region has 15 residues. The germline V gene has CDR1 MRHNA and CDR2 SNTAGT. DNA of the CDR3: TGTGCCAGCAGTGACTCGAACAGGGAAAATTCACCCCTCCACTTT. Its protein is CASSDSNRENSPLHF.

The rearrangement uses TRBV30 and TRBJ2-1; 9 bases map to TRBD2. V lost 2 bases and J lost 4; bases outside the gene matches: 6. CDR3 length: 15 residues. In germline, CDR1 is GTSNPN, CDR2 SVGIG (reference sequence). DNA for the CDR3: TGTGCCTGGAGTTGGGCTAGCGGGATGTACAATGAGCAGTTCTTC. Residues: CAWSWASGMYNEQFF. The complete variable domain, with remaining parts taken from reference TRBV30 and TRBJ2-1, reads SQTIHQWPATLVQPVGSPLSLECTVEGTSNPNLYWYRQAAGRGLQLLFYSVGIGQISSEVPQNLSASRPQDRQFILSSKKLLLSDSGFYLCAWSWASGMYNEQFFGPGTRLTVL.

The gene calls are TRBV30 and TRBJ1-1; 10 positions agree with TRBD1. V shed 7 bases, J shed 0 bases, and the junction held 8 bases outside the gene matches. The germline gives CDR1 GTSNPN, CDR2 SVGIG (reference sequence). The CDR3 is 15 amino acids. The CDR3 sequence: CALTGGWVVNTEAFF. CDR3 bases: TGTGCCTTGACAGGGGGCTGGGTCGTGAACACTGAAGCTTTCTTT.

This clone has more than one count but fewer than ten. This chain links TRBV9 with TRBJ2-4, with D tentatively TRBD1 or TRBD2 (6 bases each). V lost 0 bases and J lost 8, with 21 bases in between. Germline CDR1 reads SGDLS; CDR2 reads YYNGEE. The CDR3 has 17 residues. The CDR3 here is CASSVARPGRRGYIQYF. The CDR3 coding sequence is TGTGCCAGCAGCGTAGCCCGGCCGGGGAGGAGGGGGTACATTCAGTACTTC.

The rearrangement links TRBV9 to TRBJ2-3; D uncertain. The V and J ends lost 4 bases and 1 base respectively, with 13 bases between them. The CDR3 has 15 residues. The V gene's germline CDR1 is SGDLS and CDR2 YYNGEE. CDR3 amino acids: CASSSDIAGTDTQYF. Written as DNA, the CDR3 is TGTGCCAGCAGCTCCGATATTGCCGGCACAGATACGCAGTATTTT. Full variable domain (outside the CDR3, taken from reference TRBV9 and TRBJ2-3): DSGVTQTPKHLITATGQRVTLRCSPRSGDLSVYWYQQSLDQGLQFLIQYYNGEERAKGNILERFSAQQFPDLHSELNLSSLELGDSALYFCASSSDIAGTDTQYFGPGTRLTVL.

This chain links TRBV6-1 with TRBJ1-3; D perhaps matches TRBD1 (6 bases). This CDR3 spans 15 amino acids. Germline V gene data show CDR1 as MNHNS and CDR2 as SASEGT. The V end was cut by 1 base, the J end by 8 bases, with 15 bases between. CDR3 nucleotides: TGTGCCAGCAGTGAAGAGGAGAAAGGGGGACACACCATATATTTT. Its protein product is CASSEEEKGGHTIYF.

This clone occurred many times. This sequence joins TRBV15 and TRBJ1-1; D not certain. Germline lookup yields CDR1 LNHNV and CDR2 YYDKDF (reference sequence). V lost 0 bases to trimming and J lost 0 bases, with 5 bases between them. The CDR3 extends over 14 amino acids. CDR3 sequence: CATSRERLNTEAFF. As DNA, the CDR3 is TGTGCCACCAGCAGAGAGCGGCTGAACACTGAAGCTTTCTTT.

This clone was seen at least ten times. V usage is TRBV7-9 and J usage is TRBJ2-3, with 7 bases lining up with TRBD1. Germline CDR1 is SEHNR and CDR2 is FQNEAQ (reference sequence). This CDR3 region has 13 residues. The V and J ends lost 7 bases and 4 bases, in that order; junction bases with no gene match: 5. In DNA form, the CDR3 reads TGTGCCAGCACCGGACAGGTCGCAGATACGCAGTATTTT. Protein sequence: CASTGQVADTQYF.